This is a list of T cell receptor beta chains from one sample in a study of cytomegalovirus exposure and HLA in healthy donors. Profiled with immunoSEQ multiplex PCR; TCRdb holds only in-frame clones, not every one. This table holds a few hundred thousand clones, about nine tenths found once. The sequencing sample was made of PBMCs. The source is a woman in her thirties in good health and CMV-seronegative. Each CDR3 is given with its conserved first and last residue. The D gene is left open where the match is weak. Where a row states a size, it is once, few, many or the class of an expanded clone; other rows omit it.

CASSDLAGVSEQYF	TGTGCCAGCAGTGACCTAGCGGGAGTAAGTGAGCAGTACTTC	once	TRBJ2-7	TRBD2	TRBV6-5
CASSQSGGLREKLFF	TGTGCCAGCAGCCAATCAGGGGGCTTGCGGGAAAAACTGTTTTTT	NA	TRBJ1-4	TRBD1	TRBV7-6
CASSLLAGVADTQYF	TGTGCCAGCAGTTTATTAGCGGGAGTAGCAGATACGCAGTATTTT	NA	TRBJ2-3	TRBD2	TRBV27
CASSAGGEQFF	TGTGCCAGCAGCGCGGGAGGGGAGCAGTTCTTC	NA	TRBJ2-1	TRBD2	TRBV9
CASRPGEGWNTEAFF	TGTGCCAGCAGGCCCGGCGAGGGGTGGAACACTGAAGCTTTCTTT	NA	TRBJ1-1	NA	TRBV6-5
CASSEQDRTKNNEQFF	TGTGCCAGCAGTGAACAGGACCGGACTAAGAACAATGAGCAGTTCTTC	NA	TRBJ2-1	NA	TRBV9
CASRQSIRLAGENGELFF	TGTGCCAGTAGACAGAGTATTAGACTAGCGGGAGAGAACGGGGAGCTGTTTTTT	once	TRBJ2-2	TRBD2	TRBV19
CASSLGTYNEQFF	TGTGCCAGCAGCTTAGGAACCTACAATGAGCAGTTCTTC	NA	TRBJ2-1	NA	TRBV7-6
CASSQEGLSTDTQYF	TGTGCCAGCAGCCAAGAAGGACTCAGCACAGATACGCAGTATTTT	NA	TRBJ2-3	NA	TRBV14
CASSLSTGAETQYF	TGTGCCAGCAGTTTGTCAACGGGGGCTGAGACCCAGTACTTC	NA	TRBJ2-5	NA	TRBV27
CAWSVVMGLGYGYTF	TGTGCCTGGAGTGTAGTTATGGGACTCGGCTATGGCTACACCTTC	NA	TRBJ1-2	NA	TRBV30
CASSLSLGLETQYF	TGTGCCAGCAGTTTATCGCTGGGACTAGAGACCCAGTACTTC	NA	TRBJ2-5	NA	TRBV27
CASGQGVQETQYF	TGCGCCAGCGGACAGGGGGTTCAAGAGACCCAGTACTTC	NA	TRBJ2-5	TRBD1	TRBV4-3
CASSPGLAGDEQFF	TGTGCCAGCAGCCCGGGACTAGCGGGAGATGAGCAGTTCTTC	NA	TRBJ2-1	TRBD2	TRBV7-9
CASSFFEGEYGYTF	TGTGCCAGCAGCTTTTTCGAGGGTGAATATGGCTACACCTTC	once	TRBJ1-2	NA	TRBV7-2
CASSLQGRGGNEQFF	TGTGCCAGCAGCTTACAGGGGCGGGGTGGGAATGAGCAGTTCTTC	NA	TRBJ2-1	NA	TRBV7-9
CASRGTLMGDTEAFF	TGTGCCAGCAGAGGGACCCTAATGGGGGACACTGAAGCTTTCTTT	NA	TRBJ1-1	NA	TRBV2
CASSYNEQFF	TGTGCCAGCAGCTACAATGAGCAGTTCTTC	few	TRBJ2-1	NA	TRBV11-2
CASSPPGPSTYEQYF	TGTGCCAGCAGCCCCCCGGGACCCAGCACCTACGAGCAGTACTTC	NA	TRBJ2-7	NA	TRBV28
CASSPGTSGIDTQYF	TGTGCCAGCAGCCCAGGGACTAGCGGGATAGATACGCAGTATTTT	NA	TRBJ2-3	TRBD2	TRBV9
CASSETGAVQPQHF	TGTGCCAGCAGTGAAACAGGGGCGGTACAGCCCCAGCATTTT	NA	TRBJ1-5	TRBD1	TRBV2
CASSLTQGSYEQYF	TGTGCCAGCAGTTTGACCCAGGGATCCTACGAGCAGTACTTC	NA	TRBJ2-7	NA	TRBV28
CASSLTAGGPSYEQYF	TGTGCCAGCAGCTTAACGGCGGGAGGGCCGTCCTACGAGCAGTACTTC	NA	TRBJ2-7	TRBD2	TRBV7-2
CSPQEAPPGTADNEQFF	TGCAGCCCCCAAGAGGCTCCCCCCGGGACCGCCGACAATGAGCAGTTCTTC	NA	TRBJ2-1	NA	TRBV29-1
CASSQDYQVVSYEQYF	TGTGCCAGCTCACAGGACTATCAGGTTGTGTCATACGAGCAGTACTTC	NA	TRBJ2-7	NA	TRBV18
CASSLDRLAYEQYF	TGTGCCAGCAGCTTGGATCGACTAGCCTACGAGCAGTACTTC	few	TRBJ2-7	NA	TRBV5-5
CAIGAGTDTQYF	TGTGCCATAGGAGCGGGAACAGATACGCAGTATTTT	once	TRBJ2-3	TRBD2	TRBV10-3
CSVINILNLETQYF	TGCAGCGTTATAAATATACTGAACTTGGAGACCCAGTACTTC	NA	TRBJ2-5	NA	TRBV29-1